This T cell receptor (beta chain) stems from a study of CD8 T cells in Susac syndrome. Study-level results: The study's TCR sequencing and HLA analysis drew on a certain number of individuals. That number was acknowledged as relatively small. In Susac syndrome, the CD4+ T cell repertoires did not show clonal expansion.

About 0.5 to 1 ug RNA was reverse transcribed with random hexamers. The immunoSEQ assay covered 54 Vbeta and 13 Jbeta segments for CDR3. Using its own MiXCR run on the immunoSEQ multiplex PCR reads, TCRdb lists one record per CDR3 protein. The repertoire holds about 190,000 distinct CDR3 sequences, with around 95% as singletons. V lost 0 bases and J 1 base, leaving 9 bases between the germline ends. Germline assignment: CDR1 MNHEY and CDR2 SVGAGI. There are 15 residues in the CDR3. From blood CD8+ and CD4+ T cells, the TCR beta chain was sequenced. In the case of this clonotype: Its antigen is as yet unknown.

The receptor comes from a human donor with Susac syndrome. V usage is TRBV6-5 and J usage is TRBJ1-1, with a possible D match to TRBD1 (5 bases). Sequenced: CD4+ T cells from PBMCs. The CDR3 here is CASSYSGRANTEAFF. CDR3 DNA sequence: TGTGCCAGCAGTTACTCGGGCAGGGCGAACACTGAAGCTTTCTTT.